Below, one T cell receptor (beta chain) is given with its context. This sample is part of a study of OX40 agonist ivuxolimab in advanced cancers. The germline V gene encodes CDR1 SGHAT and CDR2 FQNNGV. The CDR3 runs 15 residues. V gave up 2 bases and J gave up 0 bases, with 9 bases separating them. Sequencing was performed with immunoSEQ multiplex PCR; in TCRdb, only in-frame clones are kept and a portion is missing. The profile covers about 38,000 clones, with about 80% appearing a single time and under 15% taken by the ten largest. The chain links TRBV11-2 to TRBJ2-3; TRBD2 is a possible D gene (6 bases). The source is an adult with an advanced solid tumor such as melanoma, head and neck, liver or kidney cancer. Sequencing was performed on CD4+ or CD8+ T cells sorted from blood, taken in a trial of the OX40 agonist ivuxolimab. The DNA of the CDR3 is TGTGCCAGCAGCTTAACCAGCGGGAGCACAGATACGCAGTATTTT. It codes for CASSLTSGSTDTQYF.